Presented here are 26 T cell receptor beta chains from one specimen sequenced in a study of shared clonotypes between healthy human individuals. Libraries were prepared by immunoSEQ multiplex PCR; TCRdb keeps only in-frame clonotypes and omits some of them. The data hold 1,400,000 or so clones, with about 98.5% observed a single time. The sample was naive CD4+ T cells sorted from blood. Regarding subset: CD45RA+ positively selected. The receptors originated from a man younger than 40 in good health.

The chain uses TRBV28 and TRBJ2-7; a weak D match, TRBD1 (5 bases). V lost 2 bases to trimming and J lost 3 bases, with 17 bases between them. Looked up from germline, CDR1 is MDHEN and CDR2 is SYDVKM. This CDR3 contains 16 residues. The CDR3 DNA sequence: TGTGCCAGCAGTTTACCCCTTCAGGGCTTGCACTACGAGCAGTACTTC. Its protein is CASSLPLQGLHYEQYF.

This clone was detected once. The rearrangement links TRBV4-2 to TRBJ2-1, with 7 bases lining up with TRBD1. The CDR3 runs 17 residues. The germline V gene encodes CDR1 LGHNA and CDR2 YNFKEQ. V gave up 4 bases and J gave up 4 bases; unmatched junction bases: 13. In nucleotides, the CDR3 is TGTGCCAGCAGCCCACCGGGACAGCGCGATGCATACAATGAGCAGTTCTTC. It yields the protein CASSPPGQRDAYNEQFF.

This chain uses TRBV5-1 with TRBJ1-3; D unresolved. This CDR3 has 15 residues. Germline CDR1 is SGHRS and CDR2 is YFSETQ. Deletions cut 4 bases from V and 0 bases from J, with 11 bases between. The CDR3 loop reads CASSPRSISGNTIYF. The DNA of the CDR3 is TGCGCCAGCAGCCCCAGATCTATCTCTGGAAACACCATATATTTT.

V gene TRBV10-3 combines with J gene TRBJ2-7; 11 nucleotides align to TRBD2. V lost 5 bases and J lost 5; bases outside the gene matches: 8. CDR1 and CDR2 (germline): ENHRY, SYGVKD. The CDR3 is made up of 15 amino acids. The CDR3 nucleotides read TGTGCCATCAGTCAACTAGCGGGAGCTGCCGACGAGCAGTACTTC. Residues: CAISQLAGAADEQYF.

The CDR3 DNA reads TGTGCCAGCAGCCACCCCGGGACAGAAAGCTTCGACACTGAAGCTTTCTTT. Its protein product is CASSHPGTESFDTEAFF. This chain joins TRBV28 and TRBJ1-1; 7 bases are a match to TRBD1. The V segment lost 6 bases and the J segment 3 bases; nucleotides outside the gene matches: 16. The V gene's germline CDR1 is MDHEN and CDR2 SYDVKM. This CDR3 spans 17 amino acids.

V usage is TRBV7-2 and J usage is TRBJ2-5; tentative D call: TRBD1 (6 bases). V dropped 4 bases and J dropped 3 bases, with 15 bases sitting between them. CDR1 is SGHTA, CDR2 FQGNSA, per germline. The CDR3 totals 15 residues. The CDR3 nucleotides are TGTGCCAGCAGCTCCCCAGGACAGTCAAAAGAGACCCAGTACTTC. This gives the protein CASSSPGQSKETQYF.

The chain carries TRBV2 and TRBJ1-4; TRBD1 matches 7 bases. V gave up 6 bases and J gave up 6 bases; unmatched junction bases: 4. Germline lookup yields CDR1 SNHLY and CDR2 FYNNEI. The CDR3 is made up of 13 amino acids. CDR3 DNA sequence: TGTGCCAGCAGCCTTGACAGGGATGAAAAACTGTTTTTT. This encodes CASSLDRDEKLFF.

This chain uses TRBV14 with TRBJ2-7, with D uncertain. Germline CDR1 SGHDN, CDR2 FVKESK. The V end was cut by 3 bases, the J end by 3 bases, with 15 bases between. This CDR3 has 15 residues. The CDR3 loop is CASSQGQMDGYEQYF. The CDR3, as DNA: TGTGCCAGCAGCCAGGGTCAGATGGACGGCTACGAGCAGTACTTC.

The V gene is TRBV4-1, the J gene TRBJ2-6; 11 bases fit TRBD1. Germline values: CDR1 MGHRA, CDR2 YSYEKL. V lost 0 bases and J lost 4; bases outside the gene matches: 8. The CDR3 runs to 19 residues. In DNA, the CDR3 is TGCGCCAGCAGCCAAGAGAGCGGGACAGGGGGTTCCGGGGCCAACGTCCTGACTTTC. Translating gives CASSQESGTGGSGANVLTF.

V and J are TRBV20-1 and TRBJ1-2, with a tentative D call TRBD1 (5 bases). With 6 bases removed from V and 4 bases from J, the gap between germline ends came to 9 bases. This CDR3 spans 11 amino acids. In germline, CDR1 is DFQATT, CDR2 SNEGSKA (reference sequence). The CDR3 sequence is CSAWGGYGYTF. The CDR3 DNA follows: TGCAGTGCCTGGGGCGGCTATGGCTACACCTTC.

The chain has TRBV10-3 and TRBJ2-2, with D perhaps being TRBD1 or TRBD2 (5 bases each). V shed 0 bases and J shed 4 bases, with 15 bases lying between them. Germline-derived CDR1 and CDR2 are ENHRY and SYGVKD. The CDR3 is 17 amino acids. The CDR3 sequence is CAISESRQSEGTGELFF. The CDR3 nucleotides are TGTGCCATCAGTGAGTCGCGACAGAGCGAGGGCACCGGGGAGCTGTTTTTT.

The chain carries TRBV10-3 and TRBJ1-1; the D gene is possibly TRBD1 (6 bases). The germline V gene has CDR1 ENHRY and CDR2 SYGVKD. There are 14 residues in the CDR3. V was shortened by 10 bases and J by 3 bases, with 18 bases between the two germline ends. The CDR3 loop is CATQHRERDTEAFF. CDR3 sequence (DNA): TGTGCCACACAACACAGGGAGAGGGACACTGAAGCTTTCTTT.

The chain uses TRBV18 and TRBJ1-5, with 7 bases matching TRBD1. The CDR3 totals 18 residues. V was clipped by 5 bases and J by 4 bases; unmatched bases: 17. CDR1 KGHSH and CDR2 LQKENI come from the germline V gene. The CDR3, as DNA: TGTGCCAGCTCAGTTACCTCCCTCTCACAGGGGTCAAATCAGCCCCAGCATTTT. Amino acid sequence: CASSVTSLSQGSNQPQHF.

The CDR3 bases are TGTGCCAGCAGCCATGGGGAGGTTCTGGCCACAGATACGCAGTATTTT. Residues: CASSHGEVLATDTQYF. This sequence joins TRBV7-9 and TRBJ2-3; D possibly corresponds to TRBD2 (6 bases). Germline V gives CDR1 SEHNR, CDR2 FQNEAQ (reference sequence). This CDR3 has 16 residues. Between the trimmed V and J ends, which lost 5 bases and 2 bases, there was a span of 17 bases.

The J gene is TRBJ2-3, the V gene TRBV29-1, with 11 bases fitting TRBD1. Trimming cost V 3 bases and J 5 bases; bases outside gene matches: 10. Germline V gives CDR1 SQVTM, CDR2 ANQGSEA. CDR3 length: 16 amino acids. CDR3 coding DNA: TGCAGCGTTGACATATTCGGGACAGGGGGTGGAGATACGCAGTATTTT. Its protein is CSVDIFGTGGGDTQYF.

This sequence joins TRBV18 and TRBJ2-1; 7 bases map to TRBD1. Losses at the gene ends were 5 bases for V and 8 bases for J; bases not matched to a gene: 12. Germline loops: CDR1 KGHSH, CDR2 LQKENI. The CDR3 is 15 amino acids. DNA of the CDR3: TGTGCCAGCTCATCGACAGGGTCATGGTATGATGAGCAGTTCTTC. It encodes CASSSTGSWYDEQFF.

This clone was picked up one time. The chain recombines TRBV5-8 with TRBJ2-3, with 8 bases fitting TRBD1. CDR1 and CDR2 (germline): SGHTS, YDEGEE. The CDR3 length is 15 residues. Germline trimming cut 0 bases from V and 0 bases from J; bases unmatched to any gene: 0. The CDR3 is CASSLGDRSTDTQYF. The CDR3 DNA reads TGTGCCAGCAGCTTGGGGGACAGGAGCACAGATACGCAGTATTTT.

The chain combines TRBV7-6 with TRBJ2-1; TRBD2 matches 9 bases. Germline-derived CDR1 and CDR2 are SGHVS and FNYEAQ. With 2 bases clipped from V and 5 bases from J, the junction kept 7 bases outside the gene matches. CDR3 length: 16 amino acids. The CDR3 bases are TGTGCCAGCAGCTTACTAGCGGGAAGAGCCCACAATGAGCAGTTCTTC. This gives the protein CASSLLAGRAHNEQFF.

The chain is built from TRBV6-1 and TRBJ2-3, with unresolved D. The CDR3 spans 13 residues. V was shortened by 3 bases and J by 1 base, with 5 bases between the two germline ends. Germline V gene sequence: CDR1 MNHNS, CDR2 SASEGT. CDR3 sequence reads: CASSDPGTDTQYF. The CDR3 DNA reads TGTGCCAGCAGTGATCCGGGCACAGATACGCAGTATTTT.

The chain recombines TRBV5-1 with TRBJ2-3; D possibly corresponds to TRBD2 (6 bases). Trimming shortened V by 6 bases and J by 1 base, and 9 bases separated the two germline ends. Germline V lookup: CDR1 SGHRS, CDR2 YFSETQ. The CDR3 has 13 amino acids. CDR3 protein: CASMRDRTDTQYF. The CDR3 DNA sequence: TGCGCCAGCATGCGGGACCGCACAGATACGCAGTATTTT. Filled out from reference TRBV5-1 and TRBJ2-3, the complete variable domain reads KAGVTQTPRYLIKTRGQQVTLSCSPISGHRSVSWYQQTPGQGLQFLFEYFSETQRNKGNFPGRFSGRQFSNSRSEMNVSTLELGDSALYLCASMRDRTDTQYFGPGTRLTVL.

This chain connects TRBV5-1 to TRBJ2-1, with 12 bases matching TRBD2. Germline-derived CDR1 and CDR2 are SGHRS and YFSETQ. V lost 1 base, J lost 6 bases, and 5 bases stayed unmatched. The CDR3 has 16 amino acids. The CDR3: CASSLSLAGGPNEQFF. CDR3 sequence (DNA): TGCGCCAGCAGCTTGTCACTAGCGGGAGGACCCAATGAGCAGTTCTTC. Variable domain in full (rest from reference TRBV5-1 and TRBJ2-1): KAGVTQTPRYLIKTRGQQVTLSCSPISGHRSVSWYQQTPGQGLQFLFEYFSETQRNKGNFPGRFSGRQFSNSRSEMNVSTLELGDSALYLCASSLSLAGGPNEQFFGPGTRLTVL.

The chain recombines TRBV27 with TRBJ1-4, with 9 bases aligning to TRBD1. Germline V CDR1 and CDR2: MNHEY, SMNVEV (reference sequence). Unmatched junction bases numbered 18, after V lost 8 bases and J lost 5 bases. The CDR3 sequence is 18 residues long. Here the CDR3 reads CASPPQGQGSRANEKLFF. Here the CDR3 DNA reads TGTGCCAGCCCACCCCAGGGACAGGGAAGTAGGGCGAATGAAAAACTGTTTTTT.

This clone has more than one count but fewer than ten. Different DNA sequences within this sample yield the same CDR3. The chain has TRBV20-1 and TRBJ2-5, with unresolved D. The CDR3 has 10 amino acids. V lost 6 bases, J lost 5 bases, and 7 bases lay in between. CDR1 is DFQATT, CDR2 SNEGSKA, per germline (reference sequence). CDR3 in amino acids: CSAPWETQYF. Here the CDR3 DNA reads TGCAGTGCCCCTTGGGAGACCCAGTACTTC.

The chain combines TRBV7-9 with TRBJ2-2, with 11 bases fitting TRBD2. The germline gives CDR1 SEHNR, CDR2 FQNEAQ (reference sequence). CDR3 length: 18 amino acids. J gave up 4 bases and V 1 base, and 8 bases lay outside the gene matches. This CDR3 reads CASSLVLAGGRFTGELFF. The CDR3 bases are TGTGCCAGCAGCTTAGTGCTAGCGGGAGGACGCTTCACCGGGGAGCTGTTTTTT.

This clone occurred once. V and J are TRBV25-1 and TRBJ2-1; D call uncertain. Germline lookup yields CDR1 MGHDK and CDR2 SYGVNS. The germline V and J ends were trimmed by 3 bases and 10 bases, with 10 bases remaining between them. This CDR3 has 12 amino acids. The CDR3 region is CASSENWGEQFF. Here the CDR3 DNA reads TGTGCCAGCAGTGAGAACTGGGGAGAGCAGTTCTTC.

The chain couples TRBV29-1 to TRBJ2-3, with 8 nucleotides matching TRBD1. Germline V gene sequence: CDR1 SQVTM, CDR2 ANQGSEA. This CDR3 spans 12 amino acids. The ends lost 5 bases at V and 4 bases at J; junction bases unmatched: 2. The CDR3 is CSVKTGADTQYF. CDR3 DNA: TGCAGCGTTAAGACAGGGGCAGATACGCAGTATTTT.